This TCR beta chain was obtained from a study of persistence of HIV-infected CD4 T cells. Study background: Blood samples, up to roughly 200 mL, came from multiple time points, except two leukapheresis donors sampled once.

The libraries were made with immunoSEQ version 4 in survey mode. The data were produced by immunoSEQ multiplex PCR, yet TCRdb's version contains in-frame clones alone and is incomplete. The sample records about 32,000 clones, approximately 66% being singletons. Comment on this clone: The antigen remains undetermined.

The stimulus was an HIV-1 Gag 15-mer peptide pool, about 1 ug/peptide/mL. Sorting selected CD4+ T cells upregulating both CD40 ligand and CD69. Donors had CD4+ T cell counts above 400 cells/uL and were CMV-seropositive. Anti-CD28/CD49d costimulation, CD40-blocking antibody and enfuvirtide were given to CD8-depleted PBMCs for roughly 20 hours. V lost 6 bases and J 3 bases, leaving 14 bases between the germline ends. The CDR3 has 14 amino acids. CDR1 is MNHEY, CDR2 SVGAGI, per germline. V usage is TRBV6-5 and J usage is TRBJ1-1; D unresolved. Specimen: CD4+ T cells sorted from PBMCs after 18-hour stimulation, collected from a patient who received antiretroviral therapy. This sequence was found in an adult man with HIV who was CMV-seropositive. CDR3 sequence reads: CASSSFRTDTEAFF. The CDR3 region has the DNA TGTGCCAGCAGCTCGTTTAGAACGGACACTGAAGCTTTCTTT.